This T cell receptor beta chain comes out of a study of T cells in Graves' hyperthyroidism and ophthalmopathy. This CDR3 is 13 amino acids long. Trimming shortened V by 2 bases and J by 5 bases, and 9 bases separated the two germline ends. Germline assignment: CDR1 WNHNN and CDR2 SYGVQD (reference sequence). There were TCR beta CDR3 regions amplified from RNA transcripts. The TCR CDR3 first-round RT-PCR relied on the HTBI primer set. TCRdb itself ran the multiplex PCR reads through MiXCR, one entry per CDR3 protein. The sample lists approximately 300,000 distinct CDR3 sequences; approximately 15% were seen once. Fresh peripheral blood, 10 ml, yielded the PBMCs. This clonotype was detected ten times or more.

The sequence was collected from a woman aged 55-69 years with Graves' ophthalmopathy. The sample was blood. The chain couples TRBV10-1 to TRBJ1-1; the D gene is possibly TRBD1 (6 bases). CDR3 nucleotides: TGCGCCAGCAGTGAGACCAGGGGAACTGAAGCTTTCTTT. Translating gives CASSETRGTEAFF.